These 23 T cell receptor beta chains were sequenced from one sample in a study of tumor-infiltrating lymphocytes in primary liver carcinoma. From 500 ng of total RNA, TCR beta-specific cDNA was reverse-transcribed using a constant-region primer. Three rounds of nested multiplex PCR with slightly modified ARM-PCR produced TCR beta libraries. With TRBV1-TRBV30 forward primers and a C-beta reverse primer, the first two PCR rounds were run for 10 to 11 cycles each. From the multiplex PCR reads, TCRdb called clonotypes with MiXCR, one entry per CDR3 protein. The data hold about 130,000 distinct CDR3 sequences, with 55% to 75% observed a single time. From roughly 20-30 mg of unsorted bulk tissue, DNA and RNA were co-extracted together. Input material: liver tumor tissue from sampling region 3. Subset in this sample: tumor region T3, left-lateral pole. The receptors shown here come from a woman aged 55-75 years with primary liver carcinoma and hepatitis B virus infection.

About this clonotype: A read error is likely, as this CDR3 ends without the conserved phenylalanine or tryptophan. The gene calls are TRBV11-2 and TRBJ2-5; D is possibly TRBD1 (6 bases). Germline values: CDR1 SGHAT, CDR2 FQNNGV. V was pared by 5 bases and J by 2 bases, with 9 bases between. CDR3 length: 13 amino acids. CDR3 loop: CASSPGQQETQYI. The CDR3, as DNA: TGTGCCAGCAGCCCCGGACAGCAAGAGACCCAGTACATC.

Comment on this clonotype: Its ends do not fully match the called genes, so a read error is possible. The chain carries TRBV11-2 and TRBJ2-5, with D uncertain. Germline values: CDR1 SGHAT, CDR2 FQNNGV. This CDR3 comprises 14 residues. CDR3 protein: CVSSLGQLKGTQYF. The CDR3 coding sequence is TGTGTCAGCAGCTTAGGGCAGCTAAAAGGGACCCAGTACTTC.

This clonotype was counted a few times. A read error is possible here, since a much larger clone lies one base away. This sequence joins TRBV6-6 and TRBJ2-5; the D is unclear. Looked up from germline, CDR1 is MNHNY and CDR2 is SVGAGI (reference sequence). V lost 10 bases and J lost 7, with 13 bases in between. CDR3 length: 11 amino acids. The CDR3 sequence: CATDERGTQYF. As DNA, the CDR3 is TGTGCCACAGATGAGCGAGGGACCCAGTACTTC.

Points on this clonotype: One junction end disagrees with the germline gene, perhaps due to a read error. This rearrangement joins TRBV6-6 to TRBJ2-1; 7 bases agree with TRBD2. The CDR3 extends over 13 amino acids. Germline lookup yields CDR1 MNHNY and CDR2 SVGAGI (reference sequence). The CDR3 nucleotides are TGTGCCACACGTCCTCCGGGGAGGGGTGAGGAGTTCTTC. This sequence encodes CATRPPGRGEEFF.

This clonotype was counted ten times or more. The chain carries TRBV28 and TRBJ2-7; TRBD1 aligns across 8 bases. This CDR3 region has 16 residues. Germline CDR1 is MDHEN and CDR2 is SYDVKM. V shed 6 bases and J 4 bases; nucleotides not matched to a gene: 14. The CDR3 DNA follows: TGTGCCAGCAGCACATCATTTCCGGGACAGGTATACGAGCAGTACTTC. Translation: CASSTSFPGQVYEQYF.

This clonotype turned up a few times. The CDR3 loop reads CASRSAGGPSWEQYF. The CDR3 DNA reads as TGTGCCAGTAGATCAGCGGGAGGGCCGTCCTGGGAGCAGTACTTC. The chain carries TRBV19 and TRBJ2-7; 10 bases agree with TRBD2. CDR1 LNHDA and CDR2 SQIVND come from the germline V gene (reference sequence). This CDR3 is built from 15 residues. V lost 6 bases, J lost 7 bases, and 12 bases stayed unmatched. Full variable domain (rest looked up from reference TRBV19 and TRBJ2-7): DGGITQSPKYLFRKEGQNVTLSCEQNLNHDAMYWYRQDPGQGLRLIYYSQIVNDFQKGDIAEGYSVSREKKESFPLTVTSAQKNPTAFYLCASRSAGGPSWEQYFGPGTRLTVT.

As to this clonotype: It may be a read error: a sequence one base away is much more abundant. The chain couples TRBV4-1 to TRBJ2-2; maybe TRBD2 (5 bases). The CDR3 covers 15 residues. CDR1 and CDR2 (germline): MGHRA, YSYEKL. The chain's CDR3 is CVSSRPGLNTGELFF. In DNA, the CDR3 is TGCGTCAGCAGCCGACCAGGACTGAACACCGGGGAGCTGTTTTTT.

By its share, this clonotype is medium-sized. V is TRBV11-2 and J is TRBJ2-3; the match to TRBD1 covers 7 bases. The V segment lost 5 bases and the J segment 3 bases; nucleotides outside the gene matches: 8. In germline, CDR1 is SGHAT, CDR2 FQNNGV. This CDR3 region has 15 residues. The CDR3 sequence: CASSLTGETTDTQYF. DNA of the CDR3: TGTGCCAGCAGCCTTACAGGGGAAACTACAGATACGCAGTATTTT.

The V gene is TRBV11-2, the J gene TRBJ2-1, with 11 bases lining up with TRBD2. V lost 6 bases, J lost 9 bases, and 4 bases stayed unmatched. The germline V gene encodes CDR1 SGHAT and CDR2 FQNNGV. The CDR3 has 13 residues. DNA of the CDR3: TGTGCCAGCAGACTAGCGGGAGTCTCTGAGCAGTTCTTC. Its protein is CASRLAGVSEQFF. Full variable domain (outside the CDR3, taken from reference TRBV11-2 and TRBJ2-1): EAGVAQSPRYKIIEKRQSVAFWCNPISGHATLYWYQQILGQGPKLLIQFQNNGVVDDSQLPKDRFSAERLKGVDSTLKIQPAKLEDSAVYLCASRLAGVSEQFFGPGTRLTVL.

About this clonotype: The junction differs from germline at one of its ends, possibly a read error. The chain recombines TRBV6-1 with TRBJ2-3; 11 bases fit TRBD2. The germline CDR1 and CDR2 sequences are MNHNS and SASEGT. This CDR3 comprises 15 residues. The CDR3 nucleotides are TGTGCCAGCAGCCTACTAGCGGGAGCATGGAATACACAGTATTTT. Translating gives CASSLLAGAWNTQYF.

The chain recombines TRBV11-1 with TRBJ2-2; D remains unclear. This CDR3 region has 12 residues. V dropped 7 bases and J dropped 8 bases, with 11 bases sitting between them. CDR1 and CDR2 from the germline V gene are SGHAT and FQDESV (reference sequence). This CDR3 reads CASNPLSGELFF. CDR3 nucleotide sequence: TGTGCCAGCAACCCACTATCAGGGGAGCTGTTTTTT.

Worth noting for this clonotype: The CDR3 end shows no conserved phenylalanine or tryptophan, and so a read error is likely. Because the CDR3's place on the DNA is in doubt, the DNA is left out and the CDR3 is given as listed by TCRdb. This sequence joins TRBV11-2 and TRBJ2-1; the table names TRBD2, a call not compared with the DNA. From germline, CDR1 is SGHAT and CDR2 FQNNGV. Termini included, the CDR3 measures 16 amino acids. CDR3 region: CASSSRTSGGGGEQFI.

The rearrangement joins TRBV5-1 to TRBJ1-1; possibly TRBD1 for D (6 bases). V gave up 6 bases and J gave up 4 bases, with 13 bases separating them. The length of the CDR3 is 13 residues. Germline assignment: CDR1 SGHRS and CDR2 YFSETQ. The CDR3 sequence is CASIYDRTTEAFF. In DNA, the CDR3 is TGCGCCAGCATCTACGACAGGACCACTGAAGCTTTCTTT. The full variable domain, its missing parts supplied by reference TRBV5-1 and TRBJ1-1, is KAGVTQTPRYLIKTRGQQVTLSCSPISGHRSVSWYQQTPGQGLQFLFEYFSETQRNKGNFPGRFSGRQFSNSRSEMNVSTLELGDSALYLCASIYDRTTEAFFGQGTRLTVV.

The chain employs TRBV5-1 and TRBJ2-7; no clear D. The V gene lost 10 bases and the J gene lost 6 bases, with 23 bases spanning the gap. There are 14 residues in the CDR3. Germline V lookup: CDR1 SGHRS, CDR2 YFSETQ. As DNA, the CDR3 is TGCGCCTGCGGCTTGATCGCCACTGCGCGCGAGCAGTACTTC. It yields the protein CACGLIATAREQYF. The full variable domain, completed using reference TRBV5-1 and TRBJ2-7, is KAGVTQTPRYLIKTRGQQVTLSCSPISGHRSVSWYQQTPGQGLQFLFEYFSETQRNKGNFPGRFSGRQFSNSRSEMNVSTLELGDSALYLCACGLIATAREQYFGPGTRLTVT.

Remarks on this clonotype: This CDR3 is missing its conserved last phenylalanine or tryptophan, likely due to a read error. The CDR3 sequence is CASSPTGYYQPQHI. CDR3 in DNA: TGTGCCAGCTCTCCGACAGGCTACTATCAGCCCCAGCATATT. The V call is TRBV6-1, the J call TRBJ1-5, with D possibly matching TRBD1 (6 bases). Germline CDR1 is MNHNS and CDR2 is SASEGT. The length of the CDR3 is 14 residues. V lost 8 bases to trimming and J lost 5 bases, with 16 bases between them.

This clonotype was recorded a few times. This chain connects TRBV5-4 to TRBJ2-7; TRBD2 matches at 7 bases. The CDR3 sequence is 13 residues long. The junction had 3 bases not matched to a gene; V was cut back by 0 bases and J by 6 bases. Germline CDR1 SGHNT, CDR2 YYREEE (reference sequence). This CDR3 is CASSLETSSEQYF. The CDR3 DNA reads TGTGCCAGCAGCTTGGAGACTAGCAGCGAGCAGTACTTC.

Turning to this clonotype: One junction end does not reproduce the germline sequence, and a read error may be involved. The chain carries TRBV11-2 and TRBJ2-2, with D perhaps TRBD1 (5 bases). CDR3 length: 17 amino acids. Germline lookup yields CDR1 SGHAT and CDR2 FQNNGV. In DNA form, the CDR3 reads TGTGCCAACAGCCCCCTTCCCGGACATGGTGGTACCGGGGAGCTGTTTTTT. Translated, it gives CANSPLPGHGGTGELFF.

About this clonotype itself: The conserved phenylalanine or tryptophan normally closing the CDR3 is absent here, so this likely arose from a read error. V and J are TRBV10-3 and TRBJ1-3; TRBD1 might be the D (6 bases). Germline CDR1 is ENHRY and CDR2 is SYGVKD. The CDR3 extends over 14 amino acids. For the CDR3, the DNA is TGTGTCATCAGGGACACAGGATCTGGAAACACCATATATTCT. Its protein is CVIRDTGSGNTIYS.

CDR3 sequence reads: CARSPSGTTSTEAFF. CDR3 DNA: TGTGCCAGGAGCCCTAGTGGGACAACTTCCACTGAAGCTTTCTTT. J is TRBJ1-1 and V is TRBV13; a weak D match, TRBD1 (6 bases). Trimming removed 9 bases from V and 4 bases from J, with 21 bases in between. Germline assignment: CDR1 PRHDT and CDR2 FYEKMQ (reference sequence). The CDR3 contains 15 residues.

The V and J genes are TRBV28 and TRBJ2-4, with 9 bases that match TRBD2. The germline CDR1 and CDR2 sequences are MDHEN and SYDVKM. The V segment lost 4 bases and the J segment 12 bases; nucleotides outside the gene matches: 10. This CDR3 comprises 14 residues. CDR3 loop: CASSYPAGGGTQYF. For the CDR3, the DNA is TGTGCCAGCAGTTACCCGGCGGGAGGGGGCACTCAGTACTTC.

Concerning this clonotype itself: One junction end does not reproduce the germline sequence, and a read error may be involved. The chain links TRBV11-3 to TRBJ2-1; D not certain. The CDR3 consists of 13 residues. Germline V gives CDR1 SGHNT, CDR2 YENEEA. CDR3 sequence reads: CAGSLRGYNEQSF. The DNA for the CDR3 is TGTGCCGGCAGCTTACGAGGCTACAATGAGCAGTCCTTC.

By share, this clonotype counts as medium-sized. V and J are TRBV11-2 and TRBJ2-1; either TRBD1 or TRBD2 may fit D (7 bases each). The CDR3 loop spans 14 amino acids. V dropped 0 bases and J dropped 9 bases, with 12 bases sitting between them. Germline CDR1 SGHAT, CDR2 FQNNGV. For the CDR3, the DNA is TGTGCCAGCAGCTTAGATCCCAGGGGGGGTGAGCAGTTCTTC. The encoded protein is CASSLDPRGGEQFF. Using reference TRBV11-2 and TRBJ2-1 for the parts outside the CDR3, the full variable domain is EAGVAQSPRYKIIEKRQSVAFWCNPISGHATLYWYQQILGQGPKLLIQFQNNGVVDDSQLPKDRFSAERLKGVDSTLKIQPAKLEDSAVYLCASSLDPRGGEQFFGPGTRLTVL.

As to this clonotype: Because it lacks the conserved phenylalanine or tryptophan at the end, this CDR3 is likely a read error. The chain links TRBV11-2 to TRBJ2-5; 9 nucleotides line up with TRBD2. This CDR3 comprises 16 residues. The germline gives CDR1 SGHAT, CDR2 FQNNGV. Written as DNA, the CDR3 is TGTGATAGTAGCTACTCTCGTGGTAGCGGGAGAGAGACCCAGTACCTC. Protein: CDSSYSRGSGRETQYL.